A selection of T cell receptor beta chains follows, all from one sample in a study. TCRdb analysed the RT-PCR reads with MiXCR anew, one entry per CDR3 protein. The sample lists about 680,000 distinct CDR3 sequences; 14% were seen once. The sequencing sample was made of memory CD4+ T cells from blood. The origin of the receptors is a female donor in good health, serving as a healthy control. Each CDR3 is given with its conserved first and last residue. Fields, in order: V gene, D gene, J gene, clone size, CDR3 protein, CDR3 DNA. The D gene is left open where the match is weak. Size values are once, few and many counts, or a class for expanded clones, and some rows have none.

>TRBV29-1|TRBD1|TRBJ2-7|many
CSVVRTGRHYEQYF
TGCAGCGTTGTCCGGACAGGACGACACTACGAGCAGTACTTC
>TRBV6-2/TRBV6-3|.|TRBJ2-5|.
CASSPGQWETQYF
TGTGCCAGCAGTCCGGGCCAGTGGGAGACCCAGTACTTC
>TRBV11-2|.|TRBJ2-7|.
CASSLGRLGYEQYF
TGTGCCAGCAGCTTAGGGCGGCTAGGCTACGAGCAGTACTTC
>TRBV4-1|.|TRBJ1-2|.
CASSLDEDPRSGYTF
TGCGCCAGCAGCCTAGACGAGGACCCAAGGTCGGGCTACACCTTC
>TRBV7-2|.|TRBJ2-1|many
CASLTDRRREQFF
TGTGCCAGCCTTACCGACAGGCGTCGCGAGCAGTTCTTC
>TRBV10-3|.|TRBJ1-1|.
CAINVDWNTEAFF
TGTGCCATCAACGTCGACTGGAACACTGAAGCTTTCTTT
>TRBV24-1|TRBD1|TRBJ1-2|.
CATSAGQFIRGYTF
TGTGCCACCAGTGCGGGACAGTTTATACGCGGCTACACCTTC
>TRBV28|TRBD2|TRBJ2-7|.
CASSPRFGEAGASYEQYF
TGTGCCAGCAGTCCTCGTTTTGGGGAAGCGGGAGCCTCCTACGAGCAGTACTTC
>TRBV7-6|.|TRBJ2-1|.
CASSAGLQGDNEQFF
TGTGCCAGCAGCGCAGGTCTCCAGGGCGACAATGAGCAGTTCTTC
>TRBV4-1|.|TRBJ2-4|many
CASSQEPTTIAKNIQYF
TGCGCCAGCAGCCAAGAACCGACAACCATAGCCAAAAACATTCAGTACTTC
>TRBV10-1|TRBD2|TRBJ2-1|.
CASSDITSGDNEQFF
TGCGCCAGCAGTGACATAACTAGCGGGGACAATGAGCAGTTCTTC
>TRBV7-2|.|TRBJ1-2|.
CASSPAGGNYGYTF
TGTGCCAGCAGCCCAGCGGGGGGCAACTATGGCTACACCTTC
>TRBV10-3|.|TRBJ2-3|few
CAISTARDITDTQYF
TGTGCCATCAGTACAGCTCGGGACATCACAGATACGCAGTATTTT
>TRBV20-1|.|TRBJ1-5|.
CSAFYRTNQPQHF
TGCAGTGCCTTCTACAGAACTAATCAGCCCCAGCATTTT
>TRBV29-1|.|TRBJ2-7|many
CSVGRDNPYEQYF
TGCAGCGTTGGTAGGGACAACCCCTACGAGCAGTACTTC
>TRBV6-1|.|TRBJ1-5|many
CASSGQDNSNQPQHF
TGTGCCAGCAGTGGGCAGGACAATAGCAATCAGCCCCAGCATTTT
>TRBV20-1|.|TRBJ2-1|few
CSARVGTFYNEQFF
TGCAGTGCTAGGGTCGGGACTTTCTACAATGAGCAGTTCTTC
>TRBV7-2|TRBD1|TRBJ1-5|many
CASSSGQGLNQPQHF
TGTGCCAGCAGCTCTGGACAGGGGCTCAATCAGCCCCAGCATTTT
>TRBV11-2|.|TRBJ2-1|.
CASSLERGGTMRQFF
TGTGCCAGCAGCTTAGAGCGGGGTGGCACAATGAGGCAGTTCTTC
>TRBV14|TRBD2|TRBJ2-1|few
CASSRPGLYNEQFF
TGTGCCAGCAGCCGGCCGGGACTATACAATGAGCAGTTCTTC
>TRBV18|TRBD2|TRBJ2-7|.
CASSIWTSGAYEQYF
TGTGCCAGCTCAATCTGGACTAGCGGGGCCTACGAGCAGTACTTC
>TRBV7-3|.|TRBJ2-1|few
CASSLRRDNEQFF
TGTGCCAGCAGCTTGAGGCGGGACAATGAGCAGTTCTTC
>TRBV4-1|TRBD2|TRBJ2-4|few
CASSPGLAHNRGDIQYF
TGCGCCAGCAGCCCGGGACTAGCTCATAACAGGGGAGACATTCAGTACTTC
>TRBV28|.|TRBJ2-7|.
CASSQLGGMSLYEQYF
TGTGCCAGCTCTCAATTAGGGGGTATGTCCCTCTACGAGCAGTACTTC
>TRBV6-5|.|TRBJ1-3|.
CASSPTGSGGNTIYF
TGTGCCAGCTCACCGACGGGGAGCGGTGGAAACACCATATATTTT
>TRBV7-9|.|TRBJ2-7|.
CASSPEGSLYEQYF
TGTGCCAGCAGCCCCGAGGGCAGCCTCTACGAGCAGTACTTC
>TRBV5-6|TRBD1|TRBJ2-7|few
CASSLTLDGQGASEQYF
TGTGCCAGCAGCTTAACTCTGGACGGACAGGGGGCGTCCGAGCAGTACTTC
>TRBV6-5|.|TRBJ1-3|.
CASSYSRSGNTIYF
TGTGCCAGCAGTTACTCGAGATCGGGAAACACCATATATTTT
>TRBV20-1|.|TRBJ2-1|many
CSTKDRLYNEQFF
TGCAGTACTAAGGACAGACTCTACAATGAGCAGTTCTTC
>TRBV7-2|TRBD2|TRBJ2-1|.
CASSLGSGSGGYNEQFF
TGTGCCAGCAGCTTAGGGTCTGGTAGCGGGGGCTACAATGAGCAGTTCTTC
>TRBV20-1|.|TRBJ2-6|.
CSAREWQGANVLTF
TGCAGTGCTAGAGAATGGCAAGGGGCCAACGTCCTGACTTTC
>TRBV11-3|.|TRBJ1-2|.
CAATPAGGPLDYGYTF
TGTGCCGCGACTCCCGCGGGGGGGCCCTTGGACTATGGCTACACCTTC
>TRBV11-2|.|TRBJ2-7|.
CASSFQRAADEQYF
TGTGCCAGCAGCTTCCAGCGGGCGGCCGACGAGCAGTACTTC
>TRBV4-2|TRBD1|TRBJ2-5|many
CASSHTGQGGYQETQYF
TGTGCCAGCAGCCACACCGGACAGGGGGGGTACCAAGAGACCCAGTACTTC
>TRBV21-1|.|TRBJ1-5|.
CASRSNRGRSTRQPQHF
TGTGCCAGCAGGTCTAACAGGGGGCGGTCAACTAGACAGCCCCAGCATTTT
>TRBV27|TRBD1|TRBJ1-5|.
CASRLQGAGNQPQHF
TGTGCCAGCAGATTACAGGGGGCGGGGAATCAGCCCCAGCATTTT
>TRBV20-1|TRBD1|TRBJ1-6|.
CSARDGGQGANSPLHF
TGCAGTGCTAGAGACGGCGGACAGGGGGCCAATTCACCCCTCCACTTT
>TRBV11-2|.|TRBJ2-1|few
CASSSFQGPYNEQFF
TGTGCCAGCTCCTCGTTTCAGGGGCCCTACAATGAGCAGTTCTTC
>TRBV11-2|.|TRBJ2-3|.
CASSFGRPRTDTQYF
TGTGCCAGCAGCTTCGGCAGGCCCCGCACAGATACGCAGTATTTT
>TRBV7-2|.|TRBJ2-1|few
CASSLDFNEQFF
TGTGCCAGCAGCCTAGACTTTAATGAGCAGTTCTTC
>TRBV20-1|.|TRBJ2-4|many
CSAIELEGAKNIQYF
TGCAGTGCTATTGAGTTGGAGGGAGCCAAAAACATTCAGTACTTC
>TRBV20-1|.|TRBJ1-1|.
CSPRRGTEAFF
TGCAGTCCAAGACGTGGAACTGAAGCTTTCTTT
>TRBV12-3/TRBV12-4|.|TRBJ2-6|many
CASSLRNSGANVLTF
TGTGCCAGCAGTTTAAGGAACTCTGGGGCCAACGTCCTGACTTTC
>TRBV7-2|.|TRBJ1-2|few
CASSLEGGINYGYTF
TGTGCCAGCAGCTTAGAAGGGGGGATCAACTATGGCTACACCTTC
>TRBV6-2/TRBV6-3|.|TRBJ1-2|once
CASRLIRTIYGYTF
TGTGCCAGCAGACTCATCCGAACAATCTATGGCTACACCTTC
>TRBV9|.|TRBJ1-2|.
CASSVGVDNYGYTF
TGTGCCAGCAGCGTAGGGGTGGATAACTATGGCTACACCTTC
>TRBV5-4|TRBD2|TRBJ2-3|.
CASSEGLAGVTDTQYF
TGTGCCAGCAGCGAGGGACTAGCGGGAGTGACAGATACGCAGTATTTT